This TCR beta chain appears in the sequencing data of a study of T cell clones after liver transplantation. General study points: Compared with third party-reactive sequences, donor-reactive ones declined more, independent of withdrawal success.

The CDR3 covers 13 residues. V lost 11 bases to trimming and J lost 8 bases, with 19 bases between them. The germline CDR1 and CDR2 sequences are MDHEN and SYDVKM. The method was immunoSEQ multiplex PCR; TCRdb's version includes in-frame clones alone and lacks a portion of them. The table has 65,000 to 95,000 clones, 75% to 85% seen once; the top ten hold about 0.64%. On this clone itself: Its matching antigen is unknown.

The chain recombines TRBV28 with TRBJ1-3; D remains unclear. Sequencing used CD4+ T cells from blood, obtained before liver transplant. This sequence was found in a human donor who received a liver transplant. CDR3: CASQFIFRDTIYF. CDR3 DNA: TGTGCCTCCCAGTTTATCTTCCGAGACACCATATATTTT.